Below, one T cell receptor (beta chain) is given with its context. The antigen this receptor binds is unknown. No base quality values were provided; no much bigger clone lies one nucleotide off. The sample is drawn from a study of cytomegalovirus exposure and HLA in healthy donors (dated by TCRdb to the late 2010s). A note on the overall study: According to an earlier analysis of 587 of the donors, 200 million or so T cells yielded approximately 120 million unique TCR beta sequences and less than 300 Gb of sequence data. A later analysis re-analyzed previously published TCR beta repertoires from 660 or so donors and added high-resolution HLA genotyping to study TCR occurrence patterns. Roughly 300 gigabases of sequencing data and 80 million or so unique TCR sequences were included in an early release covering about 600 HLA-typed donors. To predict cytomegalovirus infection status, the study combined high-throughput TCR immunosequencing, statistical association of individual TCRs with disease status, and machine learning. All discovery cohort repertoires had been generated using a single sequencing platform. Besides the first cohort of roughly 700 subjects, a separate validation cohort made up of roughly 120 different subjects was used. Donor age, sex, ethnicity and CMV serostatus were compiled alongside the repertoire data. An earlier analysis of roughly 580 of the donors used high-throughput TCR beta sequencing to judge whether each TCR beta V gene segment behaved as functional or pseudogenic. Rather than using new phenotypic data, the later analysis identified candidate immune exposures from TCR beta sequences and from how often those sequences occurred across donors. The study was designed to test whether signatures of past pathogen exposure could be identified by cataloging public T cell receptors. Of the roughly 400 genotyped donors, over 65% fell in the genetic ancestry cluster associated with self-reported Caucasian donors. A later genetic analysis used genome-wide SNP genotypes for about 65% of the 666 donors, treating that subset as a discovery cohort. The number of typed donors differed by locus: roughly 629-630 for A, B, C, DRB1 and DQB1; 522 for DQA1; approximately 600 for DPA1; and roughly 470 for DPB1. Across 300 to 500 genotyped donors of the cohort, an average of roughly 230,000 unique TCR beta nucleotide sequences per donor were sequenced, and approximately 17% of those sequences were non-productive. Using immunosequencing, the study profiled T cell repertoires from 666 subjects and related those repertoires to cytomegalovirus serostatus. Both class I and class II loci were covered by HLA typing, at four-digit resolution. Roughly 5 DR-DQ haplotypes were treated as single units for association and clustering because of strong linkage in the cohort. Overall study results and their limits: A cluster of highly shared sequence variants was judged likely to be a technical artifact of the sequencing pipeline. Compared with equally common non-associated chains, HLA-associated TCR beta chains in a later analysis were more clonally expanded and had lower generation probabilities. In a later genetic analysis, fewer N-insertions in productive TCRs were reported among donors in an Asian-associated ancestry cluster than the roughly 640-donor mean. In a later genetic analysis, a missense DCLRE1C variant was associated with V-gene and J-gene trimming of TCR beta chains, and the association was replicated in an independent cohort. A later analysis found that most CMV-associated TCR beta chains appeared HLA-restricted, with HLA associations seemingly driven largely by CMV exposure. Because the 87-base-pair reads could not distinguish some IMGT-functional V segments, including TRBV6-2 and TRBV6-3, those segments were excluded. A further reported finding was that TCR beta sequences accurately predicted the HLA-A and HLA-B alleles for most subjects in the first cohort. Broadly in line with IMGT annotations, most TCR beta V segments showed up in productive rearrangements about 87% or about 30% of the time in an earlier analysis of approximately 640 of the donors. CMV serostatus was the only immune exposure information available for the cohort. A few of the identified cytomegalovirus-associated TCR beta chains were confirmed in vitro to be specific for cytomegalovirus antigens. According to the authors, the approach could potentially be generalized to other disease states and immunological phenotypes. A total of 164 TCR beta chains were listed by the study as associated with cytomegalovirus. Because HLA typing was missing for some donors at each locus, association tests included only the typed subset. Most TCR sequences were seen in very few donors, while some public TCRs were found in many individuals. Cytomegalovirus status was reported to be diagnosed by the classifier with high specificity and sensitivity in both the original and validation cohorts. Because counts were too low, seventeen rarely observed V segments, including chromosome 9 orphons, were left out of the earlier analysis of 587 of the donors. A later analysis found that TCR association rates varied across HLA loci, with DRB1 alleles showing the most associated TCRs and HLA-C alleles the fewest. Several of the top co-occurrence clusters appeared to be linked to parvovirus B19, influenza, CMV and Epstein-Barr virus, according to a later analysis. Linkage disequilibrium might explain the correlated functional status among segregating V segments, but an unknown experimental factor could not be ruled out. Roughly uniform sequencing depth across donors was assumed in presence/absence analyses, although this assumption may not hold. Only TCR beta chains were sequenced in this cohort, and the absence of alpha or paired-chain data limited detectable features. Strong co-occurrence of HLA alleles, especially DR and DQ, made assigning TCR associations to individual alleles difficult. A later analysis associated 16,951 TCR beta sequences with specific HLA alleles at a false discovery rate of 0.05.

Preparation of the library involved the immunoSEQ multiplex PCR assay. The multiplex PCR relied on a mix of 60 forward primers for TCR Vbeta segments and 13 reverse primers for TCR Jbeta segments. Amplification of the CDR3 region of rearranged TCR beta genes was performed with a multiplex PCR assay on genomic DNA. Amplified TCR beta libraries were sequenced as 87-base-pair reads on the Illumina HiSeq System. Regarding the original processing steps: Across the 670 or so repertoires, a later analysis counted 80 million or so unique TCR beta chains, roughly 11 million of which were shared by at least two donors. Raw reads were error-corrected and collapsed into unique sequences by a nearest-neighbor algorithm in which closely related sequences were merged to remove PCR and sequencing errors. To assign V, D and J gene segments, CDR3 sequences were aligned to IMGT reference sequences. Each retained sequence needed at least a six-nucleotide match to both a V gene segment and a J gene segment. Rearrangements were called productive when the CDR3 lacked stop codons and stayed in frame with V and J; all others were non-productive. Following IMGT convention, CDR3 was defined as the stretch from the second conserved V-encoded cysteine up to the conserved J-encoded phenylalanine. The earlier analysis of 500 to 650 of the donors excluded any sequence lacking an unambiguous match to a single V gene segment. An earlier analysis of almost 600 of the donors classified V segments as functional when productive rearrangements were above 56.7% and as segregating when the standard deviation between donors was above 5%. A statistical classification framework was built to diagnose cytomegalovirus status from the catalog of TCR beta chain sequences. V and J gene assignment, in a later analysis, came from comparing TCR nucleotide sequences with IMGT/GENE-DB human TR gene sequences. A later analysis assigned CDR3 sequences and most-parsimonious VDJ recombination scenarios with the TCRdist pipeline. In a later analysis, every TCR beta chain was defined by the combination of its CDR3 amino acid sequence and its V-gene family, and reads without a unique V-gene family were dropped. As a way to deal with suspected cross-contamination and a sequencing artifact, a later analysis dropped 592 nucleotide sequences that were highly shared and had low generation probability. A later analysis calculated a clonal expansion index for each public chain from normalized within-repertoire ranks of inferred template counts. In a later analysis, generation probabilities were computed with a VDJ recombination model fitted to out-of-frame rearrangements, and the resulting probabilities were checked against IGoR. Hypergeometric tests were used in a later analysis to score TCR-TCR, TCR-HLA and TCR-CMV co-occurrence, with a repertoire-size bias correction applied to the TCR pairs. In a later analysis, false discovery rates were estimated by permuting HLA or CMV assignments 20 times. A later analysis grouped co-occurring TCRs with DBSCAN, adding TCRdist sequence similarity when clustering within HLA-allele-positive subsets. Repertoires with fewer than 30,000 or more than 120,000 public chains, plus five repertoires with anomalous nucleotide sharing, were excluded from co-occurrence clustering. Not all clones reach the TCRdb copy of this immuneACCESS table, which keeps in-frame sequences only. Checked studies attribute under half of the gap to unresolved V genes and leave the rest unexplained. The V and J calls and clone size were taken over from that table, and D and trimming were inferred from the DNA. In this sample the table shows 70,000 to 90,000 clones, 65% to 85% of which occur a single time. Together, the top ten hold 4.9% of the sample.

Trimming removed 0 bases from V and 5 bases from J; the gene matches leave 6 bases unexplained. Based on the germline V gene (reference sequence), the CDR1 and CDR2 sequences are GTSNPN and SVGIG. There are 14 amino acids in the CDR3, from cysteine to phenylalanine inclusive. The only DNA kept is the CDR3, 42 bases in frame from the first base. The cohort was made up of roughly 670 healthy bone marrow donors. At the time of sampling, every cohort member was nominally healthy, though immune exposures that went unrecorded were likely present. The donor was CMV seropositive and was included in the group of some 290 seropositive cohort members. Each donor provided a peripheral blood sample, and peripheral blood mononuclear cells were used for TCR beta sequencing. Genomic DNA was extracted from the blood cell samples with the Qiagen DNeasy Blood Extraction Kit.

This TCR was recovered from a man in his 60s in good health and CMV-seropositive. The chain was built from TRBV30 and TRBJ1-2; 7 of the junction bases match TRBD1. Sequencing was carried out using PBMCs. The DNA sequence is given as TGTGCCTGGAGTGTACAGTGGGGACAGTATGGCTACACCTTC. Translated, it reads CAWSVQWGQYGYTF.